The present TCR beta chain was sequenced within a study of glioma-infiltrating T cells. About the study: Glioblastomas were WHO grade IV, sampled at first diagnosis; low-grade were grade II.

Study-wide points: CDR3 overlap between tissue and blood was very small.

Trimming took 0 bases from V and 3 from J, leaving 12 bases between them. Per the germline V gene, CDR1 is LGHNA and CDR2 is YNFKEQ. The CDR3 loop spans 16 amino acids. Comments on this clonotype: Its antigen is currently unknown.

Amplification of TCR alpha and beta CDR3 regions from RNA used iRepertoire nested multiplex PCR. MiXCR, run by TCRdb on the multiplex PCR reads, gives a single entry per CDR3 protein. The sample carries 300,000 to 400,000 distinct CDR3 sequences, approximately 42% recorded once. This receptor was taken from a human donor with low-grade glioma or glioblastoma, undergoing nonglioma brain surgery, or in good health (not recorded which). The genes are TRBV4-2 and TRBJ2-1, with a possible D match to TRBD2 (6 bases). The sample was glioma tissue, nonneoplastic brain tissue, or PBMCs (not recorded which). The CDR3 protein is CASSQEWGEFYNEQFF. In nucleotides, the CDR3 is TGTGCCAGCAGCCAAGAGTGGGGGGAGTTCTACAATGAGCAGTTCTTC.